Included here is one TCR beta chain sequence, with context. What it binds is not known. The entry originates in a study of cytomegalovirus exposure and HLA in healthy donors. General study results and limits: Common viral pathogens seemed, in a later analysis, to connect with several of the most significant clusters. Later genetic work tied a missense DCLRE1C variant to beta-chain V and J trimming. Many donors shared some public TCRs, even though most TCR sequences were rare.

The CDR3 length is 13 residues. The germline CDR1 and CDR2 sequences are LNHDA and SQIVND (reference sequence). The V gene lost 4 bases and the J gene lost 9 bases, with 13 bases spanning the gap. The primer mix had 60 Vbeta and 13 Jbeta primers. Here immunoSEQ multiplex PCR was the method, and the copy in TCRdb shows in-frame clones only, minus some. The data hold a few hundred thousand clones, with 80% observed a single time. Specimen: PBMCs. The origin of this receptor is a girl aged 2 to 10 in good health and CMV-seronegative. The rearrangement joins TRBV19 to TRBJ1-5, with D perhaps TRBD1 (6 bases). The CDR3 loop reads CASSTHREGPQHF. CDR3 sequence (DNA): TGTGCCAGTAGTACCCACAGGGAGGGGCCCCAGCATTTT.